This T cell receptor beta chain was captured by sequencing in a study of somatic mutations in cytotoxic T cells in rheumatoid arthritis. Using immunoSEQ multiplex PCR, the repertoire was profiled, and TCRdb retains in-frame clones only, with some absent. The sample includes around 15,000 clones, 78% of them seen just once. This CDR3 has 14 amino acids. CDR1 MDHEN and CDR2 SYDVKM come from the germline V gene. After removal of 6 bases from V and 3 bases from J, the junction contained 7 bases not matched to a gene. A remark on this clone: Antigen: not known.

Study conclusions and caveats: Antigen specificity of the expanded CD8+ clones was not determined.

The sample was CD8+ T cells sorted from blood. The receptor comes from an adult with rheumatoid arthritis. The V and J genes are TRBV28 and TRBJ2-7; 8 nucleotides agree with TRBD2. CDR3 sequence: CASSSGTRLYEQYF. CDR3 sequence (DNA): TGTGCCAGCAGCTCCGGGACTAGACTCTACGAGCAGTACTTC.